This TCR beta chain was profiled in a study of T cell responses to AZD1222 COVID-19 vaccine. Study results and limitations: Only after the peak T cell response were repertoires sampled.

In the case of this clone: The antigen remains undetermined.

The J segment lost 3 bases and the V segment lost 5 bases, leaving 7 bases of the junction unmatched. The CDR3 length is 14 residues. Germline-derived CDR1 and CDR2 are SEHNR and FQNEAQ (reference sequence). Using immunoSEQ multiplex PCR, the repertoire was profiled, and TCRdb retains in-frame clones only, with some absent. The data contain around 80,000 clones, 70% to 90% of them singletons. The chain uses TRBV7-9 and TRBJ2-7; 7 bases align to TRBD1. The TCR comes from an adult who received the AZD1222 COVID-19 vaccine. The sequencing used peripheral blood, collected 28 days after the second AZD1222 dose. The CDR3 nucleotides read TGTGCCAGCAGCCGACGGGACAGTATCTACGAGCAGTACTTC. Its translation: CASSRRDSIYEQYF.